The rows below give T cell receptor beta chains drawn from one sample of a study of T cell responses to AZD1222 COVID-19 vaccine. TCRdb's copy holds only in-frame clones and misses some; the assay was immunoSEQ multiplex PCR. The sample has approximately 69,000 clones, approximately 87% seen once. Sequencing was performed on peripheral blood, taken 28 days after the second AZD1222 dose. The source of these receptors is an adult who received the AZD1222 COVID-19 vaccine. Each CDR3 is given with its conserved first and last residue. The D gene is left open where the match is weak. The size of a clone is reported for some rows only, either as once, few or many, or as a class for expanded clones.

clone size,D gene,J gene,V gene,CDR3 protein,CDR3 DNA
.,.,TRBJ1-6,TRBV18,CASSPARANSPLHF,TGTGCCAGCTCACCGGCCAGGGCGAATTCACCCCTCCACTTT
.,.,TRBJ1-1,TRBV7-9,CASSLRQSSFEAFF,TGTGCCAGCAGCTTACGGCAGTCGTCCTTTGAAGCTTTCTTT
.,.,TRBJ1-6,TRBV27,CASSWAGVNSPLHF,TGTGCCAGCAGTTGGGCAGGTGTCAATTCACCCCTCCACTTT
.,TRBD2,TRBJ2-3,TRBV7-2,CASSLLAGGLDTQYF,TGTGCCAGCAGCTTACTCGCGGGGGGGTTAGATACGCAGTATTTT
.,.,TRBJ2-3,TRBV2,CASSQGPRDTQYF,TGTGCCAGCAGTCAGGGGCCTCGGGATACGCAGTATTTT
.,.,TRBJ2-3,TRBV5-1,CASSLGGYTDTQYF,TGCGCCAGCAGCTTGGGGGGATACACAGATACGCAGTATTTT
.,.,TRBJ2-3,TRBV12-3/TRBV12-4,CASSFYTDTQYF,TGTGCCAGCAGTTTTTACACAGATACGCAGTATTTT
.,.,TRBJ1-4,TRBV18,CASSMFRDEKLFF,TGTGCCAGCTCAATGTTTAGAGATGAAAAACTGTTTTTT
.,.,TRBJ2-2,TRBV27,CASSLPRDTGELFF,TGTGCCAGCAGTTTGCCCAGGGACACCGGGGAGCTGTTTTTT
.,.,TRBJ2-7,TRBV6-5,CASSYFGGHEQYF,TGTGCCAGCAGTTACTTCGGGGGACACGAGCAGTACTTC
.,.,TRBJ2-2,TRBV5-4,CASSQQGLYTGELFF,TGTGCCAGCAGCCAACAGGGCCTTTACACCGGGGAGCTGTTTTTT
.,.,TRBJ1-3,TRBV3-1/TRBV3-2,CASSRAQHVYF,TGTGCCAGCAGCCGAGCCCAACACGTATATTTT
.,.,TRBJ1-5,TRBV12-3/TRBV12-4,CASSPYSNQPQHF,TGTGCCAGCAGTCCGTACAGCAATCAGCCCCAGCATTTT
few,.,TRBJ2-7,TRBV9,CASSVDLNEQYF,TGTGCCAGCAGCGTAGATCTTAACGAGCAGTACTTC
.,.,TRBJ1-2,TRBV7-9,CASSSGTKNYGYTF,TGTGCCAGCAGTAGCGGGACAAAGAACTATGGCTACACCTTC
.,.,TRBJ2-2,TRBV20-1,CSASSVGNTGELFF,TGCAGTGCTAGTTCCGTCGGGAACACCGGGGAGCTGTTTTTT
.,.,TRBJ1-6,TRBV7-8,CASSLQGGAGNSPLHF,TGTGCCAGCAGCTTACAGGGAGGTGCGGGGAATTCACCCCTCCACTTT
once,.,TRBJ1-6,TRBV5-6,CASSLELLNSPLHF,TGTGCCAGCAGCTTGGAACTGCTTAATTCACCCCTCCACTTT
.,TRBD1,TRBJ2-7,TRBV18,CASSPSGGEQYF,TGTGCCAGCTCACCCTCAGGGGGTGAGCAGTACTTC
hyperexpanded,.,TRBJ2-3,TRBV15,CATEGGAENTDTQYF,TGTGCCACCGAGGGGGGGGCGGAGAACACAGATACGCAGTATTTT
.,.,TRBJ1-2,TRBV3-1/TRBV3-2,CASSLGHRAGYTF,TGTGCCAGCAGCCTCGGACATCGGGCCGGCTACACCTTC
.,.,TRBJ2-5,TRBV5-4,CASSLVGDEETQYF,TGTGCCAGCAGCTTGGTAGGGGACGAGGAGACCCAGTACTTC
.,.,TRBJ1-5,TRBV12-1,CASSVPGQYSNQPQHF,TGTGCCAGCAGCGTACCGGGACAGTATAGCAATCAGCCCCAGCATTTT
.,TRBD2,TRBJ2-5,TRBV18,CASSPRLADQETQYF,TGTGCCAGCTCACCAAGACTAGCGGACCAAGAGACCCAGTACTTC
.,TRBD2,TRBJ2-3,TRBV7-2,CASSLVGLAGADTQYF,TGTGCCAGCAGCTTAGTGGGACTAGCGGGAGCAGATACGCAGTATTTT
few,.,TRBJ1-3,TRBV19,CASSIGTWGTISGNTIYF,TGTGCCAGTAGTATAGGCACTTGGGGGACCATCTCTGGAAACACCATATATTTT
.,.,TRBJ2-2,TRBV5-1,CASSLGQVNTGELFF,TGCGCCAGCAGCTTGGGACAGGTGAACACCGGGGAGCTGTTTTTT
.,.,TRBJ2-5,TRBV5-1,CASSTMTVIQETQYF,TGCGCCAGCAGCACGATGACAGTTATTCAAGAGACCCAGTACTTC
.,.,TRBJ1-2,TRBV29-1,CSVGRGYGYTF,TGCAGCGTTGGCAGGGGATATGGCTACACCTTC
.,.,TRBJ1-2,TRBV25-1,CASSAGQGYGYTF,TGTGCCAGCAGTGCGGGGCAGGGGTATGGCTACACCTTC
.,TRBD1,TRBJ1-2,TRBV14,CASSVDRGLGGYTF,TGTGCCAGCAGTGTGGACAGGGGACTGGGAGGCTACACCTTC
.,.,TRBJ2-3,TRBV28,CASSPWGGRTPTDTQYF,TGTGCCAGCAGCCCGTGGGGGGGCAGGACCCCCACAGATACGCAGTATTTT
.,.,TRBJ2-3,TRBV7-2,CASSFTEGVGTDTQYF,TGTGCCAGCAGCTTTACGGAGGGCGTTGGGACAGATACGCAGTATTTT
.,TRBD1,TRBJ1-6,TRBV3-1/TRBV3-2,CASSQGQGGNSPLHF,TGTGCCAGCAGCCAGGGACAGGGCGGGAATTCACCCCTCCACTTT
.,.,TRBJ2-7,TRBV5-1,CASSLAWGNYEQYF,TGCGCCAGCAGCTTGGCGTGGGGGAACTACGAGCAGTACTTC
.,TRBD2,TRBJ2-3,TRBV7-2,CASSPLAGSQYF,TGTGCCAGCAGCCCATTAGCGGGGTCGCAGTATTTT
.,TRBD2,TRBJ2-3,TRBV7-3,CASSLGGTSGFTDTQYF,TGTGCCAGCAGCTTAGGGGGAACTAGCGGGTTCACAGATACGCAGTATTTT
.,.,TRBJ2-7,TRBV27,CASRLTGTYEQYF,TGTGCCAGCAGGTTAACGGGAACCTACGAGCAGTACTTC
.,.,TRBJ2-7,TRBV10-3,CAISEPGTSYEQYF,TGTGCCATCAGTGAGCCCGGGACCAGCTACGAGCAGTACTTC
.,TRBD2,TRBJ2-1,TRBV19,CASSMEWVLAGLSNEQFF,TGTGCCAGTAGTATGGAGTGGGTTCTAGCGGGGCTGAGCAATGAGCAGTTCTTC
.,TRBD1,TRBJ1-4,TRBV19,CASSAGQGPEKLFF,TGTGCCAGTAGTGCCGGACAGGGCCCCGAAAAACTGTTTTTT
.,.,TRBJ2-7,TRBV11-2,CASSLDAGVNEQYF,TGTGCCAGCAGCTTAGACGCAGGGGTGAACGAGCAGTACTTC